This T cell receptor (beta chain) was obtained from a study of blood T cell repertoires in COVID-19. Study context: Sample material is recorded as cDNA or gDNA derived from T cells, B-cell-depleted T cells, or PBMCs.

The CDR3 contains 13 residues. Under the authors' procedure: For nucleated cells, counts were estimated from reference gene primer amplification. The table came from immunoSEQ multiplex PCR; TCRdb's copy has only in-frame clones and leaves some out. V, J and clone size reflect that table, while D and trimming were determined from the DNA. The sample shows some 460,000 clones, around 87% of them seen only once. Participants came from around 25 US areas, aged roughly 18 to 89 years. Recovered status applied to Cohort 3 donors who had two consecutive negative PCRs. It also applied to those with clearance or with symptom resolution. As for this clone: A read error may produce the germline difference seen at one junction end.

The sample taken for sequencing was PBMCs or T cells enriched from blood (not recorded which). The clonotype originates from a woman between 18 and 29 years old who had recovered from COVID-19. This rearrangement joins TRBV12-3 or TRBV12-4 to TRBJ2-1, with a weak D call TRBD2 (6 bases). The CDR3 DNA sequence: TGTGCCAGCAGTTTGGGGGGTCTGGGAATTCAACTCTTC. Its protein product is CASSLGGLGIQLF.